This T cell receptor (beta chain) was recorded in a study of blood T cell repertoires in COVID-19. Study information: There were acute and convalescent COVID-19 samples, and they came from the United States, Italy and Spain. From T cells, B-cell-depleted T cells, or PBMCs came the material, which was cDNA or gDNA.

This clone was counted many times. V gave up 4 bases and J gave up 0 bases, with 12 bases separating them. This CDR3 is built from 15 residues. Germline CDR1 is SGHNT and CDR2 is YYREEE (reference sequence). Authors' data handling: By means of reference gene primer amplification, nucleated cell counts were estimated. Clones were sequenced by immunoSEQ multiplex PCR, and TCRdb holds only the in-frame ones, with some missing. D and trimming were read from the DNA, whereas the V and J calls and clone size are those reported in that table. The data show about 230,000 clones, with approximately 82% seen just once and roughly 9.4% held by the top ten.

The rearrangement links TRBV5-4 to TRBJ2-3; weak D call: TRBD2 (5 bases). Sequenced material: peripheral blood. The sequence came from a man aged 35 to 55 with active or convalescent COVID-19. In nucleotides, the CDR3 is TGTGCCAGCAGCCGAGCGGAAACTAGCACAGATACGCAGTATTTT. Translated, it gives CASSRAETSTDTQYF. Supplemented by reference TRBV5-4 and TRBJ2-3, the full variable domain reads ETGVTQSPTHLIKTRGQQVTLRCSSQSGHNTVSWYQQALGQGPQFIFQYYREEENGRGNFPPRFSGLQFPNYSSELNVNALELDDSALYLCASSRAETSTDTQYFGPGTRLTVL.